Following are 20 T cell receptor beta chains from one sample sequenced in a study of tissue T cells after allogeneic stem cell transplantation. This sample's time point: mouse harvest day 7 after allogeneic transplant. Each mouse received 10^7 T-cell-depleted marrow cells plus 10^6 splenic CD5+ T cells by tail vein. Assay used: immunoSEQ multiplex PCR; TCRdb lists only in-frame clones, some missing. This table holds roughly 7,600 clones, approximately 52% found once. Sequencing was carried out using gut tissue. The source is a female BALB/c mouse given C57BL/6 T cells with graft-versus-host disease after an allogeneic hematopoietic cell transplant.

This clone was recorded a few times. Genes here carry mouse names. The DNA read from the CDR3 is TGTGCCAGCAGCTTCGGGGACTCCTATGAACAGTAC. It codes for CASSFGDSYEQY. The whole CDR3 region reads CASSFGDSYEQYF. The J gene is TRBJ2-7, the V gene TRBV3; D gene ambiguous. Sequencing ends 1 residue short of the CDR3 end; the germline J gene provides the rest. CDR3 length equals 13 residues. Trimming left V 3 bases short and J 0 bases short, with 6 bases between. Germline lookup yields CDR1 SNHLY and CDR2 FYNGKV (reference sequence).

The table lists this clone with a few counts. Gene names are mouse gene names. Read coverage stops 1 residue before the CDR3 terminus; the germline J gene supplies the remainder. V gene TRBV23 combines with J gene TRBJ2-1; no DNA check was done on the table's D call, TRBD1. Germline loops: CDR1 KGHTA, CDR2 FQNQQP. The CDR3 spans 16 residues. CDR3 amino acids: CSSSQSRGRGYAEQFF. CDR3 DNA (partial): TGCTCCAGCAGTCAATCCAGGGGGCGAGGGTATGCTGAGCAGTTC.

This clone occurred a few times. All gene names here are mouse names. The CDR3 goes on 1 residue after the read ends, and that part is filled in from the germline J gene. Different DNA sequences within this sample yield the same CDR3. V and J are TRBV26 and TRBJ2-3; 7 bases line up with TRBD2. Trimming at V came to 2 bases and at J to 1 base, leaving 0 bases not matched to a gene. Germline loops: CDR1 KGHPV, CDR2 FQNQEV (reference sequence). The CDR3 totals 14 residues. The sequenced CDR3 bases are TGTGCCAGCAGTCTGGGGGGGGGTGCAGAAACGCTGTAT. Translated: CASSLGGGAETLY. The entire CDR3 protein reads CASSLGGGAETLYF.

There are a few counts of this clone. Genes here carry mouse names. The read is 1 residue too short to cover the CDR3 end, so that end is filled in from the germline J gene. The genes are TRBV3 and TRBJ2-5; no reliable D call. Germline CDR1 is SNHLY and CDR2 is FYNGKV (reference sequence). This CDR3 comprises 11 residues. The V end was cut by 4 bases, the J end by 10 bases, with 9 bases between. The CDR3 DNA, read in part, is TGTGCCAGCAGCTCAACAGCCGCCCAGTAC. Protein: CASSSTAAQY. The whole CDR3 is CASSSTAAQYF.

In this sample, this clone turned up once. Germline and genes: mouse. The CDR3 end lies 1 residue beyond the end of the read and is filled in from the germline J gene. The V call is TRBV16, the J call TRBJ1-1, with D maybe TRBD1 (6 bases). Between the trimmed V and J ends, which lost 0 bases and 1 base, there was a span of 6 bases. The V gene's germline CDR1 is SGHSA and CDR2 FRNQAP. The CDR3 is 14 amino acids. The covered CDR3 bases are TGTGCAAGCAGCTTAGAGACAGGGAACACAGAAGTCTTC. Residues: CASSLETGNTEVF. The entire CDR3 protein is CASSLETGNTEVFF.

This clone showed up just once. Genes and germline come from the mouse. This chain's CDR3 is CASSLQGASGNTLYF. Incomplete CDR3 DNA: TGTGCCAGCAGCCTACAGGGGGCTTCTGGAAATACGCTCTAT. V gene TRBV26 combines with J gene TRBJ1-3, with 9 bases aligning to TRBD1. The read ends 1 residue shy of where the CDR3 ends; the end is completed using the germline J gene. Trimming removed 6 bases from V and 0 bases from J; junction bases left unmatched: 3. The CDR3 runs 15 residues. Germline V CDR1 and CDR2: KGHPV, FQNQEV (reference sequence).

Comments on this clone: The genes and germline here are from mouse. The read ends 1 residue shy of where the CDR3 ends; the end is completed using the germline J gene. The chain joins TRBV26 to TRBJ2-2; 8 bases align to TRBD2. This CDR3 comprises 15 residues. The J segment lost 4 bases and the V segment lost 3 bases, leaving 4 bases of the junction unmatched. Germline CDR1 is KGHPV and CDR2 is FQNQEV (reference sequence). The part of the CDR3 DNA that was read is TGTGCCAGCAGTCTCTACTGGGGGACCACCGGGCAGCTCTAC. Protein product: CASSLYWGTTGQLY. The whole CDR3 protein reads CASSLYWGTTGQLYF. The full variable domain, rest sourced from reference TRBV26 and TRBJ2-2, is NSKVIQTPRYLVKGQGQKAKMRCIPEKGHPVVFWYQQNKNNEFKFLINFQNQEVLQQIDMTEKRFSAECPSNSPCSLEIQSSEAGDSALYLCASSLYWGTTGQLYFGEGSKLTVL.

This clone was detected a few times. Germline and genes: mouse. From the germline J gene comes the end of the CDR3, since the read stops 1 residue before it. The chain links TRBV2 to TRBJ2-2, with 11 bases aligning to TRBD2. This CDR3 is 16 amino acids long. The junction had 3 bases not matched to a gene; V was cut back by 0 bases and J by 6 bases. Germline loops: CDR1 LGHNA, CDR2 YSYQKL. The chain's CDR3 is CASSQDILGGPGQLYF. CDR3 bases read: TGTGCCAGCAGCCAAGATATACTGGGGGGGCCCGGGCAGCTCTAC.

Worth noting for this clone: The listed genes are named as in mouse. The read terminates 1 residue before the CDR3 end, so the remaining end is supplied by the germline J gene. The chain uses TRBV23 and TRBJ1-2; TRBD1 is the table's D call and was not checked against the DNA. The CDR3 is 15 residues long. Per germline, CDR1 KGHTA and CDR2 FQNQQP. Here the CDR3 reads CSSSQSGTANSDYTF. The part of the CDR3 DNA that was read is TGCTCCAGCAGTCAATCGGGGACAGCAAACTCCGACTACACC.

As to this clone: Gene names denote mouse genes. The read gets to within 1 residue of the CDR3 end, and the germline J gene fills in the rest. V usage is TRBV12-2 and J usage is TRBJ1-2, with 10 positions matching TRBD1. With V trimmed by 2 bases and J by 4 bases, 6 bases remained unmatched. Germline CDR1 SGHLS, CDR2 HYDKME. This CDR3 has 15 amino acids. The CDR3 bases that were read are TGTGCCAGCTCTCCCGGGACAGGGGCGGGCTCCGACTACACC. Its translation is CASSPGTGAGSDYT. The CDR3 reads in full as CASSPGTGAGSDYTF.

Notes on this clone: The gene symbols are mouse symbols. The CDR3 goes on 1 residue after the read ends, and that part is filled in from the germline J gene. The chain employs TRBV13-1 and TRBJ1-1, with D maybe TRBD1 (5 bases). CDR3 size: 14 residues. Germline CDR1 reads NSHNY; CDR2 reads SYGAGN. V lost 4 bases and J 0 bases, leaving 10 bases between the germline ends. CDR3 DNA, as far as it was read: TGTGCCAGCAGTCTAACAGGAACAAACACAGAAGTCTTC. Translating it yields CASSLTGTNTEVF. The entire CDR3 protein reads CASSLTGTNTEVFF.

This clone came up a few times. Mouse gene names and germline throughout. At the DNA level, this CDR3 is encoded by other sequences in the same sample as well. The CDR3 bases that were read are TGTGCCAGCAGTGACAACAATAATTCGCCCCTCTAC. This gives the protein CASSDNNNSPLY. The full CDR3 is CASSDNNNSPLYF. The V call is TRBV26, the J call TRBJ1-6; D not resolved. The sequence runs out 1 residue before the end of the CDR3; the remainder is reconstructed from the germline J gene. TRBJ1-6 belongs to the ORF category, with a function that is uncertain. The V gene's germline CDR1 is KGHPV and CDR2 FQNQEV (reference sequence). The V end lost 5 bases, the J end lost 5 bases, and 7 bases lay between the germline ends. This CDR3 is 13 amino acids long.

A note on this clone: Gene names refer to mouse genes. The CDR3 end falls 1 residue outside the read, so it is completed with the germline J gene. The V call is TRBV26, the J call TRBJ1-1; D unclear. Trimming removed 2 bases from V and 1 base from J, with 8 bases in between. The CDR3 extends over 14 amino acids. Germline V gene data show CDR1 as KGHPV and CDR2 as FQNQEV (reference sequence). Incomplete CDR3 DNA: TGTGCCAGCAGTCTGAGGAACGTAAACACAGAAGTCTTC. This gives the protein CASSLRNVNTEVF. From start to end, the CDR3 is CASSLRNVNTEVFF.

This clone is judged medium-sized. Each gene name is a mouse one. Read sequence stops 1 residue before the CDR3 end, and the germline J gene provides the missing end. The same CDR3 also results from other DNA sequences found in this sample. The rearrangement uses TRBV26 and TRBJ1-3; 7 bases are a match to TRBD1. After removal of 3 bases from V and 2 bases from J, the junction contained 1 base not matched to a gene. The CDR3 length is 14 residues. Germline CDR1 is KGHPV and CDR2 is FQNQEV (reference sequence). The CDR3 bases that were read are TGTGCCAGCAGTCTCCAGGGGGCTGGAAATACGCTCTAT. Translation gives CASSLQGAGNTLY. The whole CDR3 sequence is CASSLQGAGNTLYF.

Concerning this clone itself: Gene labels here are mouse ones. Coverage ceases 1 residue before the CDR3 finishes, and the germline J gene fills in the end. V gene TRBV26 combines with J gene TRBJ1-3; D gene unclear. There are 14 residues in the CDR3. V was shortened by 4 bases and J by 0 bases, with 7 bases between the two germline ends. Germline V CDR1 and CDR2: KGHPV, FQNQEV (reference sequence). CDR3 region: CASSRRPSGNTLYF. Partial CDR3 DNA: TGTGCCAGCAGTCGCAGACCTTCTGGAAATACGCTCTAT.

In this sample, this clone turned up a few times. Gene and germline names: mouse. The CDR3 extends 1 residue past the end of the read, so its final part is completed from the germline J gene. The rearrangement joins TRBV26 to TRBJ2-4; 7 bases fit TRBD2. The CDR3 contains 14 residues. CDR1 is KGHPV and CDR2 is FQNQEV in the germline V gene (reference sequence). V was clipped by 2 bases and J by 5 bases; unmatched bases: 4. The CDR3 loop is CASSLEAGGNTLYF. The covered CDR3 bases are TGTGCCAGCAGTCTGGAGGCTGGGGGAAACACCTTGTAC.

There are a few counts of this clone. Mouse gene names apply. The read halts 1 residue ahead of the CDR3 end, with the missing end drawn from the germline J gene. The gene calls are TRBV3 and TRBJ1-3; no reliable D call. V shed 3 bases and J shed 1 base, with 7 bases lying between them. CDR1 SNHLY and CDR2 FYNGKV come from the germline V gene (reference sequence). There are 14 residues in the CDR3. The CDR3 reads CASSLRQSGNTLYF. The CDR3 DNA, read in part, is TGTGCCAGCAGCTTGAGACAATCTGGAAATACGCTCTAT.

On this clone itself: Gene labels here are mouse ones. The read is 1 residue too short to cover the CDR3 end, so that end is filled in from the germline J gene. The chain has TRBV3 and TRBJ2-4; no definite D call. The CDR3 loop spans 18 amino acids. Germline values: CDR1 SNHLY, CDR2 FYNGKV (reference sequence). The V and J ends lost 1 base and 2 bases respectively, with 19 bases between them. CDR3 DNA (partial): TGTGCCAGCAGCTTAGAGACGGGCTTGGGCGCGAATCAAAACACCTTGTAC. It yields the protein CASSLETGLGANQNTLY. In full, the CDR3 reads CASSLETGLGANQNTLYF.

Points on this clone: The genes and germline here are from mouse. Read data end 1 residue before the CDR3 end; the end is taken from the germline J gene. The V gene is TRBV26, the J gene TRBJ1-2; 12 bases are a match to TRBD1. J was trimmed by 4 bases and V by 3 bases; bases with no gene match: 6. The CDR3 extends over 16 amino acids. From germline, CDR1 is KGHPV and CDR2 FQNQEV (reference sequence). The CDR3 loop is CASSLPGTGGFSDYTF. The part of the CDR3 DNA that was read is TGTGCCAGCAGTCTCCCCGGGACAGGGGGCTTCTCCGACTACACC.

This clone came up a few times. Mouse gene names apply. Sequencing ends 1 residue short of the CDR3 end; the germline J gene provides the rest. The chain carries TRBV26 and TRBJ2-7, with no clear D. CDR3 length: 12 amino acids. With 1 base removed from V and 4 bases from J, the gap between germline ends came to 5 bases. Looked up from germline, CDR1 is KGHPV and CDR2 is FQNQEV (reference sequence). CDR3 bases read: TGTGCCAGCAGTCTGTGGCAGTATGAACAGTAC. This encodes CASSLWQYEQY. The whole CDR3 sequence reads CASSLWQYEQYF.